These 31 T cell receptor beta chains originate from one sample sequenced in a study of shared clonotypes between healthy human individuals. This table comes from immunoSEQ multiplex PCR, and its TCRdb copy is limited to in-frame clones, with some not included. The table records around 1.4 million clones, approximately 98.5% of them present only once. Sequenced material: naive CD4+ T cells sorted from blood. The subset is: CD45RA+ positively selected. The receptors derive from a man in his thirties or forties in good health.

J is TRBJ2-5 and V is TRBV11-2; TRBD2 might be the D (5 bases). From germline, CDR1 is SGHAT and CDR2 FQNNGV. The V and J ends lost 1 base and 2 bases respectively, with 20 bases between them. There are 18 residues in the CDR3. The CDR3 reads CASSLGYGSGIRQETQYF. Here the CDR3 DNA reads TGTGCCAGCAGCTTAGGTTACGGGTCGGGGATAAGACAAGAGACCCAGTACTTC. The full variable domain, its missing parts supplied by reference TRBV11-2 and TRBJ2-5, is EAGVAQSPRYKIIEKRQSVAFWCNPISGHATLYWYQQILGQGPKLLIQFQNNGVVDDSQLPKDRFSAERLKGVDSTLKIQPAKLEDSAVYLCASSLGYGSGIRQETQYFGPGTRLLVL.

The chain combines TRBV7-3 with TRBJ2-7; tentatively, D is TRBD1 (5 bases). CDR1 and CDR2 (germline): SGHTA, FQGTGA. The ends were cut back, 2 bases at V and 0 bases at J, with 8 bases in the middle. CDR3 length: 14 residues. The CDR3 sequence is CASSLDSSSYEQYF. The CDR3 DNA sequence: TGTGCCAGCAGCTTAGACAGTAGCTCCTACGAGCAGTACTTC.

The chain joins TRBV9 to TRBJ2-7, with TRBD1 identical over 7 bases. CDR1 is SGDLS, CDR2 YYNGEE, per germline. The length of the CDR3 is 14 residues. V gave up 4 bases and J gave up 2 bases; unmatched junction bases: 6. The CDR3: CASSLLDRPYEQYF. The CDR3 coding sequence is TGTGCCAGCAGCCTCCTGGACAGGCCCTACGAGCAGTACTTC. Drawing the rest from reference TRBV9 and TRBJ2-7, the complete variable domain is DSGVTQTPKHLITATGQRVTLRCSPRSGDLSVYWYQQSLDQGLQFLIQYYNGEERAKGNILERFSAQQFPDLHSELNLSSLELGDSALYFCASSLLDRPYEQYFGPGTRLTVT.

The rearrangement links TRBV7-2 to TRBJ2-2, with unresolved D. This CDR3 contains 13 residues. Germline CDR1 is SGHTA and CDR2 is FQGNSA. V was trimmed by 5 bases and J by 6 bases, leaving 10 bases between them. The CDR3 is CASSQGTSGELFF. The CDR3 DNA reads TGTGCCAGCAGCCAAGGAACTTCCGGGGAGCTGTTTTTT.

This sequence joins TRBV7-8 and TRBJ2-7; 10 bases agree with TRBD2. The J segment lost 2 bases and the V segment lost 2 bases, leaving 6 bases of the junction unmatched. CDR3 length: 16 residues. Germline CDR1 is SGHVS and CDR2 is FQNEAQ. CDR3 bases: TGTGCCAGCAGCTTAAAACTAGCGGGACGCCCCTACGAGCAGTACTTC. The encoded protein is CASSLKLAGRPYEQYF.

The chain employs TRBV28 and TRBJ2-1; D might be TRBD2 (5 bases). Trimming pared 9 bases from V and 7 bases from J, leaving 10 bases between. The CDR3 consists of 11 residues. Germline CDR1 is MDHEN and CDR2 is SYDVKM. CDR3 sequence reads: CASTVANEQFF. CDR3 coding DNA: TGTGCCAGTACCGTAGCGAATGAGCAGTTCTTC.

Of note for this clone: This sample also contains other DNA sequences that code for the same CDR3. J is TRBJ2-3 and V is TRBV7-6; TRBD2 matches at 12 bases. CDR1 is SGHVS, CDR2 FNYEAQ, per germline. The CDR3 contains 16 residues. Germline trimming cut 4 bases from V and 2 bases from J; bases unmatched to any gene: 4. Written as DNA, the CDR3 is TGTGCCAGCAGCTCGAGGACTAGCGGGACCACAGATACGCAGTATTTT. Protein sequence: CASSSRTSGTTDTQYF.

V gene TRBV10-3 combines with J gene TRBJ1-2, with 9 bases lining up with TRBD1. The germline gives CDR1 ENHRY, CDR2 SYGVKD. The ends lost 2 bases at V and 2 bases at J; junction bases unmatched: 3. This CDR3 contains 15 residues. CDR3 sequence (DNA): TGTGCCATCAGTGAGGGACAGGGGCCCAACTATGGCTACACCTTC. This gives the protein CAISEGQGPNYGYTF.

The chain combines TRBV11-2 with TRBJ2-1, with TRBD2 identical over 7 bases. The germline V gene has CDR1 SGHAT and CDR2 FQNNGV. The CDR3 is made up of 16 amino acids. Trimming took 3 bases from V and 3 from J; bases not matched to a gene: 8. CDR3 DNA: TGTGCCAGCAGCTTTATAAGTCGGGGGGACTACAATGAGCAGTTCTTC. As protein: CASSFISRGDYNEQFF.

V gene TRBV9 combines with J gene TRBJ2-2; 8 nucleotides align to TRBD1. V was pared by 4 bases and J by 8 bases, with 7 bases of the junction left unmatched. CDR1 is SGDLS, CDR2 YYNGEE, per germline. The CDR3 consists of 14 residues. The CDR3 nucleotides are TGTGCCAGCAGCCCGCGGACAGGGTTGGGGGAGCTGTTTTTT. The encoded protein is CASSPRTGLGELFF.

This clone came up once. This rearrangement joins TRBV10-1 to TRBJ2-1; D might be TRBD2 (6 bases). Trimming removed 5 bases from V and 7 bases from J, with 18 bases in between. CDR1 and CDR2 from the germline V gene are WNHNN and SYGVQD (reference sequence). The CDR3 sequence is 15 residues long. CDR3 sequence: CASSSPGVERNEQFF. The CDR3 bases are TGCGCCAGCAGTAGTCCGGGAGTTGAGAGGAATGAGCAGTTCTTC.

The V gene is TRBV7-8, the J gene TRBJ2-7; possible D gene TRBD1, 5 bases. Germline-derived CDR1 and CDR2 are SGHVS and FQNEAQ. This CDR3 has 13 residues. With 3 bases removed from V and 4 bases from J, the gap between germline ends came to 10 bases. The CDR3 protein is CASSFSQGYEQYF. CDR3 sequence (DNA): TGTGCCAGCAGCTTCAGTCAGGGTTACGAGCAGTACTTC.

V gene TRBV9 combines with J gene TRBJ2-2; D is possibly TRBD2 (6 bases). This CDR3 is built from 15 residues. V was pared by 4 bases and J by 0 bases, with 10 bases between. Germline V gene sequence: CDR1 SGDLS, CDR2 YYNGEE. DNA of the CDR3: TGTGCCAGCAGCTGGGACTCCACGAACACCGGGGAGCTGTTTTTT. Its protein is CASSWDSTNTGELFF.

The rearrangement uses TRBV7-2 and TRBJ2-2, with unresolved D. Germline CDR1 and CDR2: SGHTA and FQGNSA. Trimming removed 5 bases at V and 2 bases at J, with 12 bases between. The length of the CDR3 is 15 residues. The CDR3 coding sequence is TGTGCCAGCAGCAAGCAGACCCTCAACACCGGGGAGCTGTTTTTT. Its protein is CASSKQTLNTGELFF.

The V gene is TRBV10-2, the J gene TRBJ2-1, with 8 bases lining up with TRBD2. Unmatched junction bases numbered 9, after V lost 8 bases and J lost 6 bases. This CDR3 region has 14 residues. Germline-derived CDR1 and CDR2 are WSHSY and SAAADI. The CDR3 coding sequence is TGCGCCAGCTCCGGGACTAGAGGTATCAATGAGCAGTTCTTC. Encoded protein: CASSGTRGINEQFF.

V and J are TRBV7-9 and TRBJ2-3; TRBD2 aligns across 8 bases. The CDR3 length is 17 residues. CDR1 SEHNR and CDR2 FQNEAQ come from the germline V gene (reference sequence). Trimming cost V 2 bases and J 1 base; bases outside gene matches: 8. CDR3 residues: CASSLTRGGRGTDTQYF. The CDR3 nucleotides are TGTGCCAGCAGCTTAACCCGGGGGGGTCGAGGCACAGATACGCAGTATTTT.

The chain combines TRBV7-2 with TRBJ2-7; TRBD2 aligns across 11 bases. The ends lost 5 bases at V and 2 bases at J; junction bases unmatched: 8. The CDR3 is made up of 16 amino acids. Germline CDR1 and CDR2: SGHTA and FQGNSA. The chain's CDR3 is CASSLRLAGSPYEQYF. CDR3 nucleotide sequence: TGTGCCAGCAGCCTGCGACTAGCGGGATCTCCCTACGAGCAGTACTTC. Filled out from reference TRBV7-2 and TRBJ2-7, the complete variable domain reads GAGVSQSPSNKVTEKGKDVELRCDPISGHTALYWYRQSLGQGLEFLIYFQGNSAPDKSGLPSDRFSAERTGGSVSTLTIQRTQQEDSAVYLCASSLRLAGSPYEQYFGPGTRLTVT.

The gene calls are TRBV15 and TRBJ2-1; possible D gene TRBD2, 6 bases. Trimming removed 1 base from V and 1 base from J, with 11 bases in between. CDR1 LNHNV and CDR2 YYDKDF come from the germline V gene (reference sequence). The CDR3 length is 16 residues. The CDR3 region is CATSRASGSSYNEQFF. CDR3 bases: TGTGCCACCAGCAGAGCGAGCGGGTCATCCTACAATGAGCAGTTCTTC.

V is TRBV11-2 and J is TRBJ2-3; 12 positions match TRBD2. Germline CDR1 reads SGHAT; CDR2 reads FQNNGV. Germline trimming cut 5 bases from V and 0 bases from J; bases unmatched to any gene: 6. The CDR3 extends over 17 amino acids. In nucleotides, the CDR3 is TGTGCCAGCAGCCTATGGACTAGCGGGATCAGCACAGATACGCAGTATTTT. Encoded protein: CASSLWTSGISTDTQYF.

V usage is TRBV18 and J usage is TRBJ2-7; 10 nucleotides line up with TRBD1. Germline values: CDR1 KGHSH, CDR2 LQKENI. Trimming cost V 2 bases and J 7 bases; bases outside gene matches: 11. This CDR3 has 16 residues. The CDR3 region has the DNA TGTGCCAGCTCACCAGGGCTCGACAGGGGGCCAGGGGAGCAGTACTTC. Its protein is CASSPGLDRGPGEQYF.

The CDR3 coding sequence is TGTGCCAGCAGGTCAACAGGGGCAGAGACCCAGTACTTC. Residues: CASRSTGAETQYF. This chain connects TRBV28 to TRBJ2-5; 7 nucleotides match TRBD1. V lost 6 bases, J lost 4 bases, and 5 bases stayed unmatched. The CDR3 is 13 amino acids. Germline V gene lookup returns CDR1 MDHEN and CDR2 SYDVKM.

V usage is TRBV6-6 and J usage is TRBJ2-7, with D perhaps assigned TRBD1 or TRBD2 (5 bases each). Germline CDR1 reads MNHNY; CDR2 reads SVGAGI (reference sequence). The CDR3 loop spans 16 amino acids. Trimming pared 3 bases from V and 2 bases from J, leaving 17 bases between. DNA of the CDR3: TGTGCCAGCAGTTATCCCGGGACGGGAAATCCCTACGAGCAGTACTTC. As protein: CASSYPGTGNPYEQYF.

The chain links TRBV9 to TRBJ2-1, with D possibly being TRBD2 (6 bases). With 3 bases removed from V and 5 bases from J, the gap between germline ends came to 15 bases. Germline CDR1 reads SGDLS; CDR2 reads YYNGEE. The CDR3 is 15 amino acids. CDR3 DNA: TGTGCCAGCAGCGCTTCGGGACTTGGGAACAATGAGCAGTTCTTC. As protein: CASSASGLGNNEQFF.

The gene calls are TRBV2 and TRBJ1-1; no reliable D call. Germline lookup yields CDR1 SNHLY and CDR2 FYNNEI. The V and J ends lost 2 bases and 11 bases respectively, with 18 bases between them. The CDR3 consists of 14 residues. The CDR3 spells CASSERSGSPKAFF. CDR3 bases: TGTGCCAGCAGTGAACGGTCAGGATCCCCTAAGGCTTTCTTT.

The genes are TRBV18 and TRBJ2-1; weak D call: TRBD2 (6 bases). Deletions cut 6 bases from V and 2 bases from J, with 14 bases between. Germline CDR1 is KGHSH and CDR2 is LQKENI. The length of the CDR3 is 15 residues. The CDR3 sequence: CASSPRESTYNEQFF. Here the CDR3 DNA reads TGTGCCAGCTCCCCTCGGGAGTCAACCTACAATGAGCAGTTCTTC.

The CDR3 is CASSLDPAYNEQFF. The CDR3 DNA sequence: TGTGCCAGCAGCCTTGATCCCGCCTACAATGAGCAGTTCTTC. The chain links TRBV7-8 to TRBJ2-1; D is ambiguous. This CDR3 is 14 amino acids long. The V end was cut by 5 bases, the J end by 2 bases, with 10 bases between. Germline CDR1 is SGHVS and CDR2 is FQNEAQ. Using reference TRBV7-8 and TRBJ2-1 for the parts outside the CDR3, the full variable domain is GAGVSQSPRYKVAKRGQDVALRCDPISGHVSLFWYQQALGQGPEFLTYFQNEAQLDKSGLPSDRFFAERPEGSVSTLKIQRTQQEDSAVYLCASSLDPAYNEQFFGPGTRLTVL.

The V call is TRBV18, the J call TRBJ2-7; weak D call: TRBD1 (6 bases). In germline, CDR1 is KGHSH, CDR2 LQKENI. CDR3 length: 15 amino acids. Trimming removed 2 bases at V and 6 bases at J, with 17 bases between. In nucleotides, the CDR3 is TGTGCCAGCTCACCAGTTCCGACAGGTCCCTTCGAGCAGTACTTC. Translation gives CASSPVPTGPFEQYF.

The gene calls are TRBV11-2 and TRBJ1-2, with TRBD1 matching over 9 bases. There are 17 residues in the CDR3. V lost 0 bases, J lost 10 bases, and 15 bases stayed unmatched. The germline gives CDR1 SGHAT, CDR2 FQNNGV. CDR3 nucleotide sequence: TGTGCCAGCAGCTTAGATCCTTTGGGGACAGGGACCACATCCTACACCTTC. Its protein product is CASSLDPLGTGTTSYTF.

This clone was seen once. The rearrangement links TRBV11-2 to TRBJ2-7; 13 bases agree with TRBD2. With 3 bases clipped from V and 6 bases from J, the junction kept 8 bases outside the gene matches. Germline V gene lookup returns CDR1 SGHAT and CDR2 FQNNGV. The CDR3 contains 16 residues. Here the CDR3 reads CASSFRTSGRQLEQYF. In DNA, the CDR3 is TGTGCCAGCAGCTTCCGGACTAGCGGGAGACAGCTCGAGCAGTACTTC.

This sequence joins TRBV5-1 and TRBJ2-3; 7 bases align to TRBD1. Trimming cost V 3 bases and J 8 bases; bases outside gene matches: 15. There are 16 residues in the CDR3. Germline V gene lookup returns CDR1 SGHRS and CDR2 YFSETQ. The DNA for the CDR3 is TGCGCCAGCAGCTCTGGGACAGAGCAGGGTTTTGGTACGCAGTATTTT. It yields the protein CASSSGTEQGFGTQYF.

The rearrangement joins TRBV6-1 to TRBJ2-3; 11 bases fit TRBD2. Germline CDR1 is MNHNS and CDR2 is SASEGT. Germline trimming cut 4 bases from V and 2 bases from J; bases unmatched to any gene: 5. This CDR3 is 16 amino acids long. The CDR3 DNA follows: TGTGCCAGCAGTGCCCTGACTAGCGGGGTCACAGATACGCAGTATTTT. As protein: CASSALTSGVTDTQYF.